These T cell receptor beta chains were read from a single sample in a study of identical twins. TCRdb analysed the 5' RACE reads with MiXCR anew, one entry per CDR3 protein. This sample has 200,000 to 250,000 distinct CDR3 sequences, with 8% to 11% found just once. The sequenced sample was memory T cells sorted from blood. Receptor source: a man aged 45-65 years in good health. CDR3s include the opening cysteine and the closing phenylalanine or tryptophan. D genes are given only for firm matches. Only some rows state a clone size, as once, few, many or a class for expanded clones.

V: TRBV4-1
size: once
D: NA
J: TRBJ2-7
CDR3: CASSQEVDNFYEQYF
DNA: TGCGCCAGCAGCCAAGAAGTGGACAATTTCTACGAGCAGTACTTC

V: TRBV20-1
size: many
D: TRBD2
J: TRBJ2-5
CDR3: CSAELAGGPHQETQYF
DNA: TGCAGTGCCGAACTAGCGGGAGGGCCCCACCAAGAGACCCAGTACTTC

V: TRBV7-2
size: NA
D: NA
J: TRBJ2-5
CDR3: CASSLAWGRGQETQYF
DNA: TGTGCCAGCAGCTTAGCTTGGGGCAGAGGGCAAGAGACCCAGTACTTC

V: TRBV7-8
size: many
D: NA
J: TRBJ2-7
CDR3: CASSIGGRGEYRSEQYF
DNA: TGTGCCAGCAGCATTGGGGGGAGAGGCGAGTACCGCTCCGAGCAGTACTTC

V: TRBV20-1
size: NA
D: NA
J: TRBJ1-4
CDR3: CSARDGREKLFF
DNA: TGCAGTGCTAGAGATGGCCGGGAAAAACTGTTTTTT

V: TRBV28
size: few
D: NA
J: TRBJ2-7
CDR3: CASSRRVSYEQYF
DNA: TGTGCCAGCAGTCGCAGGGTATCCTACGAGCAGTACTTC

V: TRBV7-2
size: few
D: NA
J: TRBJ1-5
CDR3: CASSYGVGQPQHF
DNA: TGTGCCAGCAGCTACGGGGTGGGTCAGCCCCAGCATTTT

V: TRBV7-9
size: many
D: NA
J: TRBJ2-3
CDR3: CASSLAESGTDTQYF
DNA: TGTGCCAGCAGCTTAGCGGAATCAGGCACAGATACGCAGTATTTT

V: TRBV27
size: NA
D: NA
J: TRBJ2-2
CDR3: CASSQTRAGTGELFF
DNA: TGTGCCAGCAGTCAGACCAGAGCCGGGACCGGGGAGCTGTTTTTT

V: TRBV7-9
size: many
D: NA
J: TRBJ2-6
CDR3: CASGDSGANVLTF
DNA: TGTGCCAGTGGAGACTCTGGGGCCAACGTCCTGACTTTC

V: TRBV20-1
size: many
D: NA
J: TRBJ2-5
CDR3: CSASGATQERTQYF
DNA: TGCAGTGCTAGCGGAGCGACCCAAGAGAGGACCCAGTACTTC

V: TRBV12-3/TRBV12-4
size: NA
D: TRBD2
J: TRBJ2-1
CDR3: CASSSGTSGSLGQFF
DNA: TGTGCCAGCAGTTCCGGGACTAGCGGGAGTTTGGGGCAGTTCTTC

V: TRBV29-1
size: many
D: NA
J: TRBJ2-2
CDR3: CSVFQPGAITGELFF
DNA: TGCAGCGTTTTCCAGCCTGGCGCAATCACCGGGGAGCTGTTTTTT

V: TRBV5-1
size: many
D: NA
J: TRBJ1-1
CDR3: CASSLDRPGGTEAFF
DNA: TGCGCCAGCAGCTTGGATCGTCCGGGTGGAACTGAAGCTTTCTTT

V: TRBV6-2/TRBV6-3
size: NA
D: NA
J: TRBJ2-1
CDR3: CASSYSTRDRVFGAYNEQFF
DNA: TGTGCCAGCAGTTACTCGACGAGGGATCGTGTGTTCGGGGCCTACAATGAGCAGTTCTTC

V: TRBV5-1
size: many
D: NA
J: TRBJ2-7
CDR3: CASSRGGSATSYEQYF
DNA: TGCGCCAGCAGCAGGGGGGGCAGCGCGACCTCCTACGAGCAGTACTTC

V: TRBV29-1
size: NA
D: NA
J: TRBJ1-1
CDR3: CSAGGGPGRTEAFF
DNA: TGCAGCGCCGGGGGGGGGCCCGGCAGGACTGAAGCTTTCTTT

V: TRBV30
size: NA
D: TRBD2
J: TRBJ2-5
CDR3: CAWSSGLAGGQETQYF
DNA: TGTGCCTGGAGCTCGGGACTAGCGGGGGGTCAAGAGACCCAGTACTTC

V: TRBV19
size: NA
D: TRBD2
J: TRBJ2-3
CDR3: CASGTSGSKSDTQYF
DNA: TGTGCCAGCGGGACTAGCGGGAGTAAATCAGATACGCAGTATTTT

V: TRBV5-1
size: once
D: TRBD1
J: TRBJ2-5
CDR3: CASSFDDRAGETQYF
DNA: TGCGCCAGCAGCTTTGACGACAGGGCCGGGGAGACCCAGTACTTC

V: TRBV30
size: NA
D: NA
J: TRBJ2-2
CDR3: CAWSETAGELFF
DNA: TGTGCCTGGAGCGAGACGGCCGGGGAGCTGTTTTTT

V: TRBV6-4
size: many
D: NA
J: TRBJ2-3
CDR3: CASSRDSYPTDTQYF
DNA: TGTGCCAGCAGCCGAGACAGTTACCCCACAGATACGCAGTATTTT

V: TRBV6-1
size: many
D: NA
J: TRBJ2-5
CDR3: CASSEVLGIQETQYF
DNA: TGTGCCAGCAGTGAAGTGTTAGGAATCCAAGAGACCCAGTACTTC

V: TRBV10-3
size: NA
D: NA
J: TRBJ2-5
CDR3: CAISESIVGLGETQYF
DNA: TGTGCCATCAGTGAGTCGATAGTCGGCTTAGGGGAGACCCAGTACTTC

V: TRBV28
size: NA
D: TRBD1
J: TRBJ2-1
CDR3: CASSRTGQGNEQFF
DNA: TGTGCCAGCAGCCGGACAGGCCAAGGCAATGAGCAGTTCTTT

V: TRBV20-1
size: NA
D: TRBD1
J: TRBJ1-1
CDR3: CSARDPGRGLFNTEAFF
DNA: TGCAGTGCTAGAGATCCGGGAAGGGGGCTTTTCAACACTGAAGCTTTCTTT

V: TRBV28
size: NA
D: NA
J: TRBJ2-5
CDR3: CASSPLVAGQETQYF
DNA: TGTGCCAGCAGCCCCTTAGTTGCGGGGCAAGAGACCCAGTACTTC

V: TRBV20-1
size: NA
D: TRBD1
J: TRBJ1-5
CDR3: CSARDRQGGNQPQHF
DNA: TGCAGTGCTAGAGATCGGCAGGGGGGCAATCAGCCCCAGCATTTT

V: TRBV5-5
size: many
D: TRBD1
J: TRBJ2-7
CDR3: CASSLITGDYEQYF
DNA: TGTGCCAGCAGCTTGATAACAGGGGATTACGAGCAGTACTTC

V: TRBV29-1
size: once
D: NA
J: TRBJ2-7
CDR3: CSVENRDYEQYF
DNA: TGCAGCGTTGAGAACAGGGACTACGAGCAGTACTTC

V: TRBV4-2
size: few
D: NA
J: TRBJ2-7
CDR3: CASSQDLVRSYEQYF
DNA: TGTGCCAGCAGCCAAGATCTAGTAAGGTCCTACGAGCAGTACTTC

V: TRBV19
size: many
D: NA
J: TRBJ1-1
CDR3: CASSNRMNTEAFF
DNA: TGTGCCAGTAGTAACAGGATGAACACTGAAGCTTTCTTT

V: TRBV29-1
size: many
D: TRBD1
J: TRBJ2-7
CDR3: CSVELGQGDYEQYF
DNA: TGCAGCGTTGAATTAGGACAGGGTGACTACGAGCAGTACTTC

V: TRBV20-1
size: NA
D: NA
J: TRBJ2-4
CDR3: CSARDGRTARVQYF
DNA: TGCAGTGCTAGAGATGGTCGGACAGCGCGAGTACAGTACTTC

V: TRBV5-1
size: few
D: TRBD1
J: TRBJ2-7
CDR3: CASSLVAWGGTGGEQYF
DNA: TGCGCCAGCAGCTTGGTTGCCTGGGGAGGGACAGGGGGCGAGCAGTACTTC

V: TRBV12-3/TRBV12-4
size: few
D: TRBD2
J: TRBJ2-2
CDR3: CASNVAGGNTGELFF
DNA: TGTGCCAGCAATGTAGCGGGAGGGAACACCGGGGAGCTGTTTTTT

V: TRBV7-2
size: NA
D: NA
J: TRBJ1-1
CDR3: CASSLRPTGNTEAFF
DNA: TGTGCCAGCAGCTTACGTCCGACAGGGAACACTGAAGCTTTCTTT

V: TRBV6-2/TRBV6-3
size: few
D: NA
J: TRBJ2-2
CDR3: CASRFSTGELFF
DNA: TGTGCCAGCCGCTTTAGCACCGGGGAGCTGTTTTTT

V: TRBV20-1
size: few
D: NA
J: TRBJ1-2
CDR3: CSATRTPKSSGYTF
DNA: TGCAGTGCTACCCGGACACCTAAATCATCTGGCTACACCTTC

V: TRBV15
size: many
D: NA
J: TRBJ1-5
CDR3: CATSRGAGDQPQHF
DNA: TGTGCCACCAGCAGAGGGGCAGGTGATCAGCCCCAGCATTTT

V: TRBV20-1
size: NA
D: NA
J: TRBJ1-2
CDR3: CSATQPDRNYGYTF
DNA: TGCAGTGCAACCCAACCCGACCGCAACTATGGCTACACCTTC

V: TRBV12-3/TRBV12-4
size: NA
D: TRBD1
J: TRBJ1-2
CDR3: CASSLLGQGDGYTF
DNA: TGTGCCAGCAGTTTATTGGGACAGGGGGATGGCTACACCTTC

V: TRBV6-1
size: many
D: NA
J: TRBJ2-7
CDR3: CASRPYGASYEQYF
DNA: TGTGCCAGCAGACCCTACGGGGCCTCCTACGAGCAGTACTTC

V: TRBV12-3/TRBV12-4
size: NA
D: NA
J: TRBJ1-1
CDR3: CASSLNSLNTEAFF
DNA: TGTGCCAGCAGTTTGAACAGTTTGAACACTGAAGCTTTCTTT

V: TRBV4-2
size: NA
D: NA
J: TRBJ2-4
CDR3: CASSQDPGDNIQYF
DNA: TGTGCCAGCAGCCAAGATCCAGGGGATAACATTCAGTACTTC

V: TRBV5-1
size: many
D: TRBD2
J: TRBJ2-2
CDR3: CASSLDAGGTGELFF
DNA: TGCGCCAGCAGCTTGGATGCGGGGGGCACCGGGGAGCTGTTTTTT

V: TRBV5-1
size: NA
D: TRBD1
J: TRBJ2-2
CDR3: CASSLDLGTGWSGELFF
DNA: TGCGCCAGCAGCTTGGATCTAGGGACAGGGTGGTCCGGGGAGCTGTTTTTT

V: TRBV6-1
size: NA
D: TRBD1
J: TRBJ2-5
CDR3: CASGQDRGETQYF
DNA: TGTGCCAGCGGACAGGACAGGGGCGAGACCCAGTACTTC

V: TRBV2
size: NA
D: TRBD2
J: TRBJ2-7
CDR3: CASSGASLAGSTYEQYF
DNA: TGTGCCAGCAGTGGGGCTTCACTAGCGGGTTCTACCTACGAGCAGTACTTC

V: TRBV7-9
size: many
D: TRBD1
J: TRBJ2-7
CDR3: CASSFPGQTEQYF
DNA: TGTGCCAGCAGCTTCCCGGGACAGACAGAGCAGTACTTC

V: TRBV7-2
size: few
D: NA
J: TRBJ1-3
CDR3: CASSRQISGNTIYF
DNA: TGTGCCAGCAGCCGTCAGATCTCTGGAAACACCATATATTTT

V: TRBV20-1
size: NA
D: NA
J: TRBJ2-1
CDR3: CSARTRTAGFEQFF
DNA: TGCAGTGCTAGAACGAGGACTGCAGGGTTTGAGCAGTTCTTC